This T cell receptor (beta chain) was observed in a study of B cell selection in AIRE deficiency. Findings and caveats of the study: Shared Treg sequences were biased toward short CDR3s with few non-templated nucleotide insertions.

This clone is a singleton in its sample. Its antigen is as yet unknown. Regulatory T cells were sorted as CD4+CD25hiCD127low/negative. The table came from immunoSEQ multiplex PCR; TCRdb's copy has only in-frame clones and leaves some out. The sample shows around 14,000 clones, under 95% of them seen only once. Germline lookup yields CDR1 SGHRS and CDR2 YFSETQ. The CDR3 is 15 amino acids. V shed 5 bases and J 13 bases; nucleotides not matched to a gene: 11. Source material: Tregs sorted from PBMCs. The gene calls are TRBV5-1 and TRBJ2-1; TRBD2 matches 14 bases. This TCR derives from a human donor with AIRE deficiency. The CDR3: CASSSTGLAGAEQFF. CDR3 sequence (DNA): TGCGCCAGCAGTTCCACGGGACTAGCGGGAGCCGAACAGTTCTTC.